The clone carrying this TCR beta chain was counted ten times or more. The germline gives CDR1 MGHRA, CDR2 YSYEKL. This CDR3 is 12 amino acids long. Trimming cost V 1 base and J 7 bases, with 5 bases left between them. This entry is derived from a study of T-cell reconstitution after alpha-beta-depleted transplantation in children. For TCRbeta, the library was prepared with unique molecular identifiers. TCRdb passed the PCR reads through MiXCR, listing each CDR3 protein once. Among 420,000 or so distinct CDR3 sequences listed, roughly 11% were seen once. The sequences come from PBMCs from the stem cell graft donor, collected from the stem cell graft. The origin of this receptor is a human donor who donated a stem cell graft to a child with acute myeloid leukemia. The V call is TRBV4-1, the J call TRBJ2-1; D is unresolved. CDR3 amino acids: CASSQGANEQFF. Written as DNA, the CDR3 is TGCGCCAGCAGCCAAGGAGCAAATGAGCAGTTCTTC.